The T cell receptor beta chain described here comes from a study of OX40 agonist ivuxolimab in advanced cancers. Regarding the study as a whole: Clones of CD4+ and CD8+ blood T cells grew by week 6 at doses of 0.1 to 3.0 mg/kg.

Produced via immunoSEQ multiplex PCR; TCRdb's table is partial and in-frame only. This table has around 40,000 clones, about 84% appearing once. V was shortened by 0 bases and J by 7 bases, with 10 bases between the two germline ends. The germline CDR1 and CDR2 sequences are GTSNPN and SVGIG (reference sequence). The CDR3 length is 14 residues. This clone was observed a handful of times. Its cognate antigen is unknown. The chain has TRBV30 and TRBJ1-6, with D perhaps matching TRBD1 (6 bases). This clonotype was obtained from an adult with an advanced solid tumor such as melanoma, head and neck, liver or kidney cancer. Here the sequenced sample was CD4+ or CD8+ T cells sorted from blood, taken in a trial of the OX40 agonist ivuxolimab. CDR3 in amino acids: CAWSVQGKNSPLHF. The CDR3 nucleotides read TGTGCCTGGAGTGTACAGGGTAAGAATTCACCCCTCCACTTT.